This entry concerns a single TCR beta chain. This clone was detected only once. The antigen it recognizes is unknown. Per-nucleotide qualities are absent, and no much larger clonotype sits a single base away. The data are from a study of T cell responses to AZD1222 COVID-19 vaccine (dated by TCRdb to about 2021). About the study as a whole: Because spike-specific TCR depth and breadth did not differ between the two schedules, AZD1222 recipients who got a second dose at roughly 4 weeks were pooled with those who got a second dose at roughly 12 weeks. Trial participants were enrolled into age subgroups of 18-55, 56-69 and 70-plus years, which contained approximately 150, 30 and 60 TCR-sequenced participants, respectively. A total of 233 trial participants underwent TCR sequencing, of whom some 210 received two doses of AZD1222 and 26 received two doses of the MenACWY control vaccine. The paper as a whole reports these results and caveats: Conclusions about previously exposed vaccinees are limited, since just six AZD1222 recipients were seropositive for SARS-CoV-2 at baseline. Participants were mostly white British and included more females than males, and it was suggested by the authors that clonal diversity may have been underestimated. The vaccine-associated CD4 TCRs covered the entire spike protein, and the dominant responses fell in regions 160-218 and 743-854. In the small 56-69-year group, the increase in depth fell short of significance, most likely because of low power. Epitopes outside the regions mutated in the B.1.351 and B.1.1.7 variants were reportedly recognized by nearly half of the unique spike-specific TCRs. After two AZD1222 doses, spike-specific TCR breadth and depth were significantly higher than at day 0 and than in MenACWY recipients. Because no samples from the day 14 peak response were available, repertoires could be characterized only after the peak T cell response.

The time point label on this specimen signifies: baseline before first vaccination. Vaccinee samples came from UK trials COV001 and COV002, including a single-blind randomized controlled phase 2/3 trial of AZD1222 (ChAdOx1 nCoV-19) in healthy adults. For TCRbeta chain sequencing, PBMC samples from trial participants were taken at day 0 and at day 28 after the second dose. Spanning cysteine to phenylalanine, the CDR3 consists of 14 amino acids. Only the CDR3 region is kept as DNA, spanning 42 bases read in frame from base 1. Unmatched junction bases come to 9, with V trimmed by 8 bases and J by 7 bases. CDR1 SGHNT and CDR2 YYREEE were looked up in the germline V gene (reference sequence). The CDR3 regions of human TCRbeta chains were analyzed by immunosequencing. The paper's processing steps were these. TCRs in the repertoires were compared against a reference library of SARS-CoV-2-specific TCRs that had been generated with the MIRA antigen-specificity platform. Breadth was defined as the fraction of unique TCRs that were SARS-CoV-2-associated, and depth was defined as the fraction of total T cells that were SARS-CoV-2-associated. Using the MIRA data, each spike-specific TCR was mapped to the spike region that the TCR reacts to and placed in a CD4 or CD8 class. Log10-transformed breadth and depth values were compared by one-way ANOVA with Sidak's multiple comparisons tests. The immuneACCESS repertoire file appears here via TCRdb, limited to in-frame rearrangements. These files lack a portion of the clones; in checked studies, under half of the deficit traces to unresolved V genes, and the cause of the others is not known. The V and J calls and clone size were taken over from that table, and D and trimming were inferred from the DNA. Recorded for this sample are some 200,000 clones; about 92% of them occurred a single time. Jointly, the top ten make up approximately 4% of the sample.

The receptor's source is an adult in good health. The rearrangement joined TRBV5-4 to TRBJ2-2, with TRBD2 matching 9 junction bases. This specimen was peripheral blood, taken on day 0 of AZD1222 vaccination. This receptor has the CDR3 CASQLAGDGGELFF. The DNA sequence is as follows: TGTGCCAGTCAACTAGCGGGTGACGGCGGGGAGCTGTTTTTT. Outside the CDR3, residues come from the reference TRBV5-4 and TRBJ2-2 proteins, so the full variable domain is: ETGVTQSPTHLIKTRGQQVTLRCSSQSGHNTVSWYQQALGQGPQFIFQYYREEENGRGNFPPRFSGLQFPNYSSELNVNALELDDSALYLCASQLAGDGGELFFGEGSRLTVL.